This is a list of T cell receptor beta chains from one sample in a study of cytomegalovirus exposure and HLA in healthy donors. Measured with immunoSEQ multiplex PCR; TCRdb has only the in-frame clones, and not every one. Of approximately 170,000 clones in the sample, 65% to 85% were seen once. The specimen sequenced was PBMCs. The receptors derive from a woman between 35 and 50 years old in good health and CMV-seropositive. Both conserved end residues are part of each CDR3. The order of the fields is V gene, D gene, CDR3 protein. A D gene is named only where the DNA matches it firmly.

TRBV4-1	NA	CASSRTESSGNTIYF
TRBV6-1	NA	CASTPGRASDTQYF
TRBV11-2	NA	CASSPYVRKAFF
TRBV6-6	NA	CASSYVGAGANVLTF
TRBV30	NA	CAWSVRRGSIRANTGELFF
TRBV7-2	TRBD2	CASSPPGLATTNEQFF
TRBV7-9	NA	CASRARQALNEKLFF
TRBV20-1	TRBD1	CSASDREGYTF
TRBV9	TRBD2	CVSSVVSGGELKNIQYF
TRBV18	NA	CASSPSQSSYNSPLHF
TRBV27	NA	CASSLMGGIPYEQYF
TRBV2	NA	CASSRQNTGELFF
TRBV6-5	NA	CATNEHNQETQYF
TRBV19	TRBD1	CASSIEQGDYGYTF
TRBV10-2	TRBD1	CASSVGTGRAFF
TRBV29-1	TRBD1	CSVEVPGQEIYEQYF
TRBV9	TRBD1	CASSPGQVNEKLFF
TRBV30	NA	CAWRDTGIPEAFF
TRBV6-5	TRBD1	CASSPAGQGYGYTF
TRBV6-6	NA	CASSHGEGLTQPQHF
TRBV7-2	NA	CASRVEKNTGELFF
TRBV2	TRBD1	CASRVRTGNNSPLHF
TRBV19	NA	CASSERGLPNTGELFF
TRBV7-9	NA	CASSPTTWGTDTQYF
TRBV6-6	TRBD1	CASRPGQGGSDTQYF
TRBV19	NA	CASRPTESSYEQYF
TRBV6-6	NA	CAPGVAGGRDEQYF
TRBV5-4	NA	CASSWIHRGGTGELFF
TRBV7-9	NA	CASTFSGGTEAFF
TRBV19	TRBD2	CASSSRLAGGPYNEQFF
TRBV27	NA	CASSNGGTQYF
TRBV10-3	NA	CAMGAGMNTEAFF
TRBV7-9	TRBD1	CSSSSRTGVLGELFF
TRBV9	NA	CASSASTGGWDTQYF
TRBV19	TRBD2	CASTTRLAGGRGINEQFF
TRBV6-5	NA	CASTSGRRLAEAFF
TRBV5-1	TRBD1	CASTTGRGSSYNEQFF
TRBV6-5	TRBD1	CASSYQGANYGYTF
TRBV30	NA	CAWIPPPPSDEKLFF
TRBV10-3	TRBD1	CAMSRQGSNYGYTF
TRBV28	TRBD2	CASSSETLAGGPSDTQYF
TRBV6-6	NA	CASTRGGALNGYTF
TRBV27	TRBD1	CASSRDRVLDTQYF
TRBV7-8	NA	CASRLADSPLHF
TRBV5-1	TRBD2	CASRGTSGEQFF